This T cell receptor (beta chain) is drawn from a study of blood T cell repertoires in COVID-19. Trimming pared 7 bases from V and 2 bases from J, leaving 24 bases between. The CDR3 covers 17 residues. Germline CDR1 is MGHDK and CDR2 is SYGVNS. Here immunoSEQ multiplex PCR was the method, and the copy in TCRdb shows in-frame clones only, minus some. This table holds 250,000 to 300,000 clones, 75% to 90% found once. The chain has TRBV25-1 and TRBJ2-7; D possibly corresponds to TRBD2 (6 bases). Specimen: PBMCs or T cells enriched from blood (not recorded which). The origin of this receptor is a man aged 35 to 55 who had recovered from COVID-19. The CDR3 is CASTSGNSWRETYEQYF. CDR3 DNA: TGTGCCAGCACCTCGGGGAACTCCTGGCGGGAAACCTACGAGCAGTACTTC.